This passage covers 2 T cell receptor beta chains from one sample sequenced in a study of graft-versus-host responses after intestinal transplantation (TCRdb year 2021). In light of the paper, this sample's time point label describes: cells obtained before transplantation from donor or recipient. These receptors' antigens are unknown. Libraries were built with the immunoSEQ multiplex PCR assay. The table comes from immuneACCESS by way of TCRdb, which keeps in-frame sequences with V and J called. Part of the clones is missing from these tables; in studies checked, under half for an unresolved V gene and the rest for unknown reasons. The sample has about 130,000 clones on record, 80% to 95% of them singletons. Together, the top ten hold around 0.19% of the sample. This material consisted of unstimulated CD4+ T cells sorted from spleen or lymph node cells, taken before intestinal transplant. The receptors here all came from a human donor who received an intestinal transplant.

This chain joins TRBV9 and TRBJ2-2; perhaps TRBD1 as D (6 bases). The length of the CDR3 is 15 residues. V was cut by 2 bases and J by 0 bases, with 8 bases left in between. In germline, CDR1 is SGDLS, CDR2 YYNGEE. The CDR3 sequence is CASSVDRPNTGELFF. Written as DNA, the CDR3 is TGTGCCAGCAGCGTGGACAGACCGAACACCGGGGAGCTGTTTTTT.

The V and J genes are TRBV6-1 and TRBJ2-1; D unresolved. Trimming stripped 3 bases from V and 6 bases from J, with 6 bases between. CDR1 and CDR2 (germline): MNHNS, SASEGT. The CDR3 has 12 amino acids. CDR3 DNA sequence: TGTGCCAGCAGTGACCCTAGCAATGAGCAGTTCTTC. Residues: CASSDPSNEQFF.